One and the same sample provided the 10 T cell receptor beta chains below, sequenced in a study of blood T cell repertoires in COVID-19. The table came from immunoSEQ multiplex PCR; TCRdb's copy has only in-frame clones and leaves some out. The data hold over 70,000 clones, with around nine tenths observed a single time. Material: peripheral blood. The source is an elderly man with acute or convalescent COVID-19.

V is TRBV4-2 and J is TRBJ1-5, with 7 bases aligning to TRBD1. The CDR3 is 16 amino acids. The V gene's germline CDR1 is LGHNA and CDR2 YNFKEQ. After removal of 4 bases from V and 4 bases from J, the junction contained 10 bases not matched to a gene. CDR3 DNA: TGTGCCAGCAGCCGAGACTTACAGGGGCCTAATCAGCCCCAGCATTTT. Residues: CASSRDLQGPNQPQHF.

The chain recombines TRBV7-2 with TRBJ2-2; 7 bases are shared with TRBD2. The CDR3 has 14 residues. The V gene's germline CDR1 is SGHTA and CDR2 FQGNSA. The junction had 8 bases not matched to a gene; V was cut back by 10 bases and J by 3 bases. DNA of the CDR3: TGTGCCACCCGGGCGGGAGTGTACACCGGGGAGCTGTTTTTT. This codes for CATRAGVYTGELFF.

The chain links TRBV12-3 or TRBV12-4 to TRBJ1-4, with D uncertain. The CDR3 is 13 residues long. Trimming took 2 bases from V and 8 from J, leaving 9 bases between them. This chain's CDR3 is CASSLTGGEKLFF. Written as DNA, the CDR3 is TGTGCCAGCAGTTTAACGGGTGGGGAAAAACTGTTTTTT.

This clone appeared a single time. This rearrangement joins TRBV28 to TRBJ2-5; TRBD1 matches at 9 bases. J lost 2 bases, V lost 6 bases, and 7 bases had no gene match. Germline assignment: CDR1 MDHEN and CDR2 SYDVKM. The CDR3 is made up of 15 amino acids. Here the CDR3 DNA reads TGTGCCAGCAGCCTCCCCGGACAGGGGCAAGAGACCCAGTACTTC. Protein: CASSLPGQGQETQYF.

CDR3 nucleotides: TGTGCCAGCTCGGAGGACAGGGATGAGGGGAAGCAGTTCTTC. Its translation: CASSEDRDEGKQFF. The chain couples TRBV18 to TRBJ2-1; 8 nucleotides match TRBD1. The CDR3 covers 14 residues. Unmatched junction bases numbered 12, after V lost 6 bases and J lost 11 bases. The V gene's germline CDR1 is KGHSH and CDR2 LQKENI.

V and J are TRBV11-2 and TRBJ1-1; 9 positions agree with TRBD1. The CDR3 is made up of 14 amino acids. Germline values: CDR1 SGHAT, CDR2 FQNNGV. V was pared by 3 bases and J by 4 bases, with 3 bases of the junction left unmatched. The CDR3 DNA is TGTGCCAGCAGCTTTGGGACAGGGAGCACTGAAGCTTTCTTT. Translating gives CASSFGTGSTEAFF.

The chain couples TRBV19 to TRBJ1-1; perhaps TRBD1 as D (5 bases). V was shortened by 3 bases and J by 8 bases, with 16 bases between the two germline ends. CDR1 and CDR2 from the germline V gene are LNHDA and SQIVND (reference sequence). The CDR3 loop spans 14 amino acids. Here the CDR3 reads CASSIREGTAEAFF. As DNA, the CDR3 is TGTGCCAGTAGTATCAGGGAGGGTACGGCCGAAGCTTTCTTT.

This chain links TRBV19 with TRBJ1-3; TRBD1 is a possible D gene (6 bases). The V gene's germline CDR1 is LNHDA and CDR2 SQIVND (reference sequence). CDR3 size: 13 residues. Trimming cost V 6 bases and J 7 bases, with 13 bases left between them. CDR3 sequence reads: CASRQGSRNTIYF. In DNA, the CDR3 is TGTGCCAGTAGACAGGGATCAAGGAACACCATATATTTT. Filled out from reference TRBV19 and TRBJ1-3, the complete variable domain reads DGGITQSPKYLFRKEGQNVTLSCEQNLNHDAMYWYRQDPGQGLRLIYYSQIVNDFQKGDIAEGYSVSREKKESFPLTVTSAQKNPTAFYLCASRQGSRNTIYFGEGSWLTVV.

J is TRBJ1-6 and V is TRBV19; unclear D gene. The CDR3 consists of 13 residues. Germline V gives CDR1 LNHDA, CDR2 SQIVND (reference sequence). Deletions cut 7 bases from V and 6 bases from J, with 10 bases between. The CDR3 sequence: CASNVNVNSPLHF. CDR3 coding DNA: TGTGCCAGTAATGTCAATGTTAATTCACCCCTCCACTTT.

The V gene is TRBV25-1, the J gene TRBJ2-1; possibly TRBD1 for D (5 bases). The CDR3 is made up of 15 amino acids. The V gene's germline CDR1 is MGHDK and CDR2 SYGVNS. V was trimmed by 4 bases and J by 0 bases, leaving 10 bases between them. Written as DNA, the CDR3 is TGTGCCAGCAGTGTCCTAGACAGCTCCTACAATGAGCAGTTCTTC. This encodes CASSVLDSSYNEQFF.